This T cell receptor (beta chain) was identified during a study of PD-L1 blockade in urothelial cancer. Study summary: Patients began atezolizumab, 1,200 mg intravenously every 3 weeks, in the mid-2010s. Anywhere from 0 to 3 prior chemotherapy regimens had been received by patients. Study outcomes and limitations: For durable-benefit patients, tumor-associated blood clones expanded more at 3 weeks.

As to this clone: Antigen: not known.

Time point defined: peripheral blood 6 weeks after treatment start. There were between 1 and 8 samples from each patient, taken pretreatment and on-treatment. Trimming left V 1 base short and J 5 bases short, with 17 bases between. Germline values: CDR1 LNHDA, CDR2 SQIVND (reference sequence). CDR3 length: 16 residues. Using immunoSEQ multiplex PCR, the repertoire was profiled, and TCRdb retains in-frame clones only, with some absent. The table lists around 80,000 clones, roughly 90% of them singletons, with 0.85% to 0.9% in the top ten. The rearrangement links TRBV19 to TRBJ2-5; D may be TRBD1 (6 bases). The receptor comes from a woman older than 75 with urothelial cancer. Sample: PBMCs, taken around atezolizumab (anti-PD-L1) treatment. The CDR3 DNA reads as TGTGCCAGTAGTATAGGGGTTCGGCAGGGGATTGAGACCCAGTACTTC. Amino acid sequence: CASSIGVRQGIETQYF.